This record looks at one T cell receptor beta chain sequence and its context. This record belongs to a study of blood T cell repertoires in COVID-19. Study-level information: Acute and convalescent COVID-19 specimens originated in the United States, Italy and Spain. PBMCs, B-cell-depleted T cells, or T cells were the source of the cDNA or gDNA that made up the material.

CDR1 and CDR2 from the germline V gene are SQVTM and ANQGSEA. V lost 7 bases to trimming and J lost 4 bases; unmatched junction nucleotides: 9. The CDR3 extends over 14 amino acids. Source study methods: Amplified reference gene primers provided the basis for estimating nucleated cell counts. Profiled with immunoSEQ multiplex PCR; TCRdb holds only in-frame clones, not every one. Clone size and the V and J calls come from that table; the DNA yielded D and trimming. There are roughly 61,000 clones in the sample; over 75% occur only once, and about 17% lies in the top ten. The chain links TRBV29-1 to TRBJ2-3, with 9 bases matching TRBD2. The source of this sequence is a man older than 75 with acute or convalescent COVID-19. The sequencing input was peripheral blood. The CDR3 reads CSAPAGGGADTQYF. In nucleotides, the CDR3 is TGCAGCGCCCCAGCGGGGGGCGGGGCAGATACGCAGTATTTT.